This T cell receptor beta chain was sequenced in a study of control samples from healthy donors and cancer patients. The repertoire was sequenced with immunoSEQ multiplex PCR; TCRdb's copy has only in-frame clones and lacks some. The data show some 150,000 clones, approximately 88% seen once. This receptor was identified in a man aged 25-45 years in good health. The sample taken for sequencing was blood.

The CDR3 spells CASSQGTWPDTQYF. In DNA form, the CDR3 reads TGCGCCAGCAGCCAGGGCACATGGCCAGATACGCAGTATTTT. The J gene is TRBJ2-3, the V gene TRBV4-1; D unclear. The CDR3 length is 14 residues. Germline values: CDR1 MGHRA, CDR2 YSYEKL. Trimming pared 3 bases from V and 4 bases from J, leaving 11 bases between.